Each of the 11 T cell receptor beta chains below was sequenced from the same sample in a study of CD8+ T cells in alopecia areata (dated 2018 in TCRdb). Libraries were prepared through the immunoSEQ multiplex PCR assay. RNA was extracted from all samples and reverse transcribed into cDNA as template for TCR sequencing. TCRdb retrieved this table from immuneACCESS and kept in-frame rearrangements only. Not all clones are present; in checked studies, unresolved V genes account for under half, and no reason is known for the remainder. This sample lists some 210,000 clones; roughly 57% were detected once. The biggest ten clones account for under 0.5% of the sample. This specimen's time point label, per the study, means: baseline before oral tofacitinib. The input for sequencing was CD4+ T cells sorted from blood, taken at week 0. Receptors were obtained from a human donor with alopecia areata.

Comment on this clone: Other DNA sequences in this specimen translate into the identical CDR3. The chain has TRBV5-1 and TRBJ1-1, with TRBD1 as a possible D gene (6 bases). The germline V gene has CDR1 SGHRS and CDR2 YFSETQ. The CDR3 extends over 12 amino acids. Trimming shortened V by 1 base and J by 6 bases, and 7 bases separated the two germline ends. Written as DNA, the CDR3 is TGCGCCAGCAGCTTGCAGGGGCCTGAAGCTTTCTTT. Translating it yields CASSLQGPEAFF.

This clone was counted a few times. The chain is built from TRBV7-2 and TRBJ2-1; possibly TRBD2 for D (6 bases). V was clipped by 6 bases and J by 4 bases, with 13 bases between them. Germline loops: CDR1 SGHTA, CDR2 FQGNSA. The CDR3 is 14 amino acids. In DNA, the CDR3 is TGTGCCAGCAGACCCCCCGGGGGATACAATGAGCAGTTCTTC. Translating it yields CASRPPGGYNEQFF.

As regards this clone: Without the conserved terminal phenylalanine or tryptophan, this CDR3 likely stems from a read error. No DNA is shown, since the ends of the CDR3 on it are uncertain; the CDR3 is the one TCRdb lists. The CDR3 reads CASSRPVD. The V gene is TRBV6-5, the J gene TRBJ2-7. The germline gives CDR1 MNHEY, CDR2 SVGAGI. The CDR3 length is 8 residues, termini included.

V is TRBV4-2 and J is TRBJ2-3, with 10 bases identical to TRBD2. CDR3 length equals 16 residues. Germline V lookup: CDR1 LGHNA, CDR2 YNFKEQ. V dropped 3 bases and J dropped 8; count of bases not matched to a gene: 11. The CDR3 DNA sequence: TGTGCCAGCAGCCAGGAAGCGGGGGGGCCAGGAGTTACGCAGTATTTT. Translating gives CASSQEAGGPGVTQYF.

The chain employs TRBV7-9 and TRBJ1-1; the D gene is possibly TRBD1 (5 bases). CDR1 is SEHNR, CDR2 FQNEAQ, per germline (reference sequence). V was cut by 1 base and J by 4 bases, with 10 bases left in between. The CDR3 runs to 14 residues. CDR3: CASSLVGAATEAFF. The CDR3 DNA is TGTGCCAGCAGCTTAGTAGGGGCGGCCACTGAAGCTTTCTTT.

The V and J genes are TRBV5-8 and TRBJ2-1; D is unclear. V was cut by 4 bases and J by 5 bases, with 16 bases left in between. CDR1 SGHTS and CDR2 YDEGEE come from the germline V gene. CDR3 length equals 15 residues. This CDR3 reads CASSILGSADNEQFF. The DNA of the CDR3 is TGTGCCAGCAGCATCCTGGGGTCCGCCGACAATGAGCAGTTCTTC.

This clone was counted between two and nine times. The chain uses TRBV7-2 and TRBJ1-2, with 9 bases fitting TRBD1. V was clipped by 6 bases and J by 7 bases; unmatched bases: 9. Germline CDR1 SGHTA, CDR2 FQGNSA. The CDR3 totals 14 residues. CDR3 region: CASRQSTGGLGYTF. For the CDR3, the DNA is TGTGCCAGCAGACAAAGTACAGGGGGCCTTGGCTACACCTTC.

This chain joins TRBV18 and TRBJ1-1; no clear D gene. Trimming shortened V by 3 bases and J by 1 base, and 12 bases separated the two germline ends. The germline CDR1 and CDR2 sequences are KGHSH and LQKENI. The CDR3 spans 15 residues. The CDR3 DNA reads as TGTGCCAGCTCACCCAAGCCGACGGCGAACACTGAAGCTTTCTTT. Translated, it gives CASSPKPTANTEAFF.

This clone occurred once. The gene calls are TRBV6-6 and TRBJ1-1; tentatively, D is TRBD1 (5 bases). CDR3 length: 14 residues. V lost 10 bases, J lost 0 bases, and 15 bases lay in between. Germline V gives CDR1 MNHNY, CDR2 SVGAGI (reference sequence). The CDR3 reads CATHPRTMNTEAFF. The CDR3 DNA reads TGTGCCACCCACCCCCGGACAATGAACACTGAAGCTTTCTTT.

CDR3 region: CAWSRGNEKLFF. The CDR3 DNA reads TGTGCCTGGTCCCGGGGGAATGAAAAACTGTTTTTT. The gene calls are TRBV30 and TRBJ1-4, with D possibly TRBD1 on 5 matching bases. The V end was cut by 5 bases, the J end by 5 bases, with 9 bases between. Germline V gene sequence: CDR1 GTSNPN, CDR2 SVGIG (reference sequence). The CDR3 is 12 amino acids. Complete variable domain (other parts from reference TRBV30 and TRBJ1-4): SQTIHQWPATLVQPVGSPLSLECTVEGTSNPNLYWYRQAAGRGLQLLFYSVGIGQISSEVPQNLSASRPQDRQFILSSKKLLLSDSGFYLCAWSRGNEKLFFGSGTQLSVL.

V gene TRBV5-1 combines with J gene TRBJ2-5; a possible D gene is TRBD2 (6 bases). The CDR3 extends over 16 amino acids. From germline, CDR1 is SGHRS and CDR2 YFSETQ. V was pared by 4 bases and J by 4 bases, with 20 bases between. The CDR3 DNA reads TGCGCCAGCAGCCGGCCAAGTGGTGGAGGGCGAGAGACCCAGTACTTC. It encodes CASSRPSGGGRETQYF.